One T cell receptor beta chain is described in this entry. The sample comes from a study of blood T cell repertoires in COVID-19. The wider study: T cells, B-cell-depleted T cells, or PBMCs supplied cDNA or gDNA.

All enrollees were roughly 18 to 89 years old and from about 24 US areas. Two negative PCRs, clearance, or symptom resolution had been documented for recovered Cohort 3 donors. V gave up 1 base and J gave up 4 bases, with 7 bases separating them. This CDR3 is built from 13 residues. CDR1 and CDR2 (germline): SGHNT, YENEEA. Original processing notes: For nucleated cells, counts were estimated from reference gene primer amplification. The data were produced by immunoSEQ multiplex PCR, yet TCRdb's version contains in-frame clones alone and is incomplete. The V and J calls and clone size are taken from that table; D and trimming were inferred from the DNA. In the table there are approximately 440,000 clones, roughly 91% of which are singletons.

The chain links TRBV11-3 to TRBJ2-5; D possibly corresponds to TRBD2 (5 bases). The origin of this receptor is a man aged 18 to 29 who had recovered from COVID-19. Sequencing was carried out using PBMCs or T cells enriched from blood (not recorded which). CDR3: CASSLVEGETQYF. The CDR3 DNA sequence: TGTGCCAGCAGCTTAGTAGAGGGAGAGACCCAGTACTTC.